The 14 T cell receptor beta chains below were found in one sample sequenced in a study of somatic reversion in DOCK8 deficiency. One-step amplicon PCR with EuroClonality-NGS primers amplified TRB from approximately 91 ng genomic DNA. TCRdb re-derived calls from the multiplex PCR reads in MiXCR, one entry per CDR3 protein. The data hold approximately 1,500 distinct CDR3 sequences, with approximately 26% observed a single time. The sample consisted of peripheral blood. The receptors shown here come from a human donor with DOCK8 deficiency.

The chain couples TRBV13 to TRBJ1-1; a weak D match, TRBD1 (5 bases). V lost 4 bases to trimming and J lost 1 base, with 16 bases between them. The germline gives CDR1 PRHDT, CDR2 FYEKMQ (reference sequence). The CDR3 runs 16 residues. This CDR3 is CASSWSVERGNTEAFF. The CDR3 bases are TGTGCCAGCAGCTGGTCGGTCGAAAGGGGGAACACTGAAGCTTTCTTT.

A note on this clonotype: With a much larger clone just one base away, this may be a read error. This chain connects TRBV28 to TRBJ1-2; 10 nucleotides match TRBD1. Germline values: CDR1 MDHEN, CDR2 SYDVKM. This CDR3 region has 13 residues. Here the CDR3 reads CASSRQGADGYSF. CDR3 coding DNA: TGTGCCAGCAGTAGACAGGGGGCGGATGGCTACAGCTTC.

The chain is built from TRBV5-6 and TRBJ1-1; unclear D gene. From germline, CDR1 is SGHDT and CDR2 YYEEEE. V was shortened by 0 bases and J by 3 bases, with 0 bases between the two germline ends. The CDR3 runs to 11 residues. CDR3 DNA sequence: TGTGCCAGCAGCTTGGACACTGAAGCTTTCTTT. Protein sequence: CASSLDTEAFF.

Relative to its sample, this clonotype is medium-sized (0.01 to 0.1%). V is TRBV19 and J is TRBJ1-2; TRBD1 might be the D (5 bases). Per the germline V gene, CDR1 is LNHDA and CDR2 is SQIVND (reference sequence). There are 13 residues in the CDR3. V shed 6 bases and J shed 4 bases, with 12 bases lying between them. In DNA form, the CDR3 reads TGTGCCAGTAGCCTCAGGGATCGCTATGGCTACACCTTC. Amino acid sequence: CASSLRDRYGYTF.

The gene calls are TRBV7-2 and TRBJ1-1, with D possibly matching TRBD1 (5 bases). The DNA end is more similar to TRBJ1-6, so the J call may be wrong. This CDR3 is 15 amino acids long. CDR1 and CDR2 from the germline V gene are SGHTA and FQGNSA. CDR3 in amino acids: CASSTTNRGSSPLHF. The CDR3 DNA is TGTGCCAGCAGCACGACAAACCGGGGCTCTTCACCCCTCCACTTT.

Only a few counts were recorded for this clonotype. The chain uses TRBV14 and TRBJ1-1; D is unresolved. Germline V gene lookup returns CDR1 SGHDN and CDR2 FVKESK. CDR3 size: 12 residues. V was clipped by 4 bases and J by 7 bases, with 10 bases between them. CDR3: CASSLGLNEAFF. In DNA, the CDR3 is TGTGCCAGCAGCCTAGGGCTGAATGAAGCTTTCTTT.

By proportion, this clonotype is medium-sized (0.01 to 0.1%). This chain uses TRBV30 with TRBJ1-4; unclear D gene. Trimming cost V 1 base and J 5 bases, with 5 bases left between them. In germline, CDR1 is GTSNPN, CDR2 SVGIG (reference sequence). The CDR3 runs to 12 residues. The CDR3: CAWSADNEKLFF. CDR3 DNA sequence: TGTGCCTGGAGTGCGGACAATGAAAAACTGTTTTTT.

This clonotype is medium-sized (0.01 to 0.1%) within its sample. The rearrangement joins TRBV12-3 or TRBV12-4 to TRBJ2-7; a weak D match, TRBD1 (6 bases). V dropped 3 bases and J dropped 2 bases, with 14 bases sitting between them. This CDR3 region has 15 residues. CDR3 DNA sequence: TGTGCCAGCAGTTTCGCGGCAGGGGTACCCTACGAGCAGTACTTC. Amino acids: CASSFAAGVPYEQYF.

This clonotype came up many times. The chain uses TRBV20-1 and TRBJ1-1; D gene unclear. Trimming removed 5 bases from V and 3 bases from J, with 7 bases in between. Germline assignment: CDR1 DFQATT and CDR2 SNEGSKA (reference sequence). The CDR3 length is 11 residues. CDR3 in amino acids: CSALTHTEAFF. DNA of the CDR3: TGCAGTGCTCTGACCCACACTGAAGCTTTCTTT.

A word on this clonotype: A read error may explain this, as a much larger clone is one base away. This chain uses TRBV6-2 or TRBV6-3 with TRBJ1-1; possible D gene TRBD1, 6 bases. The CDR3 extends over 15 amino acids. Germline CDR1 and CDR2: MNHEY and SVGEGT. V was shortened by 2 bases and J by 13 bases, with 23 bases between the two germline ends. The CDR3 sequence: CASSYLIDRPMGVFF. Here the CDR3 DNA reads TGTGCCAGCAGTTACCTAATTGACAGGCCCATGGGAGTTTTCTTT.

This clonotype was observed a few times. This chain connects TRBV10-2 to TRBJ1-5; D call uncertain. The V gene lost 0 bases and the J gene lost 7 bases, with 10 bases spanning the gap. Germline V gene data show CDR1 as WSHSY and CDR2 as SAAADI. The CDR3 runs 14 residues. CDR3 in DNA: TGCGCCAGCAGTGAGTCGGGTCCGAACCAGCCCCAGCATTTT. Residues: CASSESGPNQPQHF.

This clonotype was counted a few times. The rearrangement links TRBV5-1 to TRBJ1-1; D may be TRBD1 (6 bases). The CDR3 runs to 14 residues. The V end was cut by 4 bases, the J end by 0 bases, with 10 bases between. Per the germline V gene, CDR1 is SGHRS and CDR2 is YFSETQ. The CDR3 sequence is CASSNGQLNTEAFF. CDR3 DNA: TGCGCCAGCAGCAACGGACAGTTGAACACTGAAGCTTTCTTT.

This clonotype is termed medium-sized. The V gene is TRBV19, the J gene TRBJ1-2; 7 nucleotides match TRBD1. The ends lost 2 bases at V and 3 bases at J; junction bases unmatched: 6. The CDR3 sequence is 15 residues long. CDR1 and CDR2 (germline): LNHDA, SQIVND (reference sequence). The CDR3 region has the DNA TGTGCCAGTAGTATAAACCGGGACAGATACTATGGCTACACCTTC. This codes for CASSINRDRYYGYTF.

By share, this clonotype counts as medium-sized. CDR3 coding DNA: TGTGCCAGCAGTTGGGACAGGACCTATGGCTACACCTTC. Protein: CASSWDRTYGYTF. The V and J genes are TRBV12-3 or TRBV12-4 and TRBJ1-2; 8 bases agree with TRBD1. This CDR3 is 13 amino acids long. V lost 4 bases and J lost 4; bases outside the gene matches: 2.